The 21 T cell receptor beta chains listed next were all sequenced from one sample in a study of blood T cell repertoires in COVID-19. Generated by immunoSEQ multiplex PCR, the TCRdb table keeps only in-frame clones and is missing some. The data contain 50,000 to 70,000 clones, 65% to 85% of them singletons. Sequences were obtained from peripheral blood. The source of these receptors is a man aged 60 to 69 with acute or convalescent COVID-19.

The J gene is TRBJ1-2, the V gene TRBV5-1; 7 nucleotides line up with TRBD1. Per germline, CDR1 SGHRS and CDR2 YFSETQ. CDR3 length: 15 amino acids. Losses at the gene ends were 4 bases for V and 6 bases for J; bases not matched to a gene: 12. In DNA, the CDR3 is TGCGCCAGCAGCGTTGGAGGCGACAGGGTTAATGGCTACACCTTC. This gives the protein CASSVGGDRVNGYTF. Supplemented by reference TRBV5-1 and TRBJ1-2, the full variable domain reads KAGVTQTPRYLIKTRGQQVTLSCSPISGHRSVSWYQQTPGQGLQFLFEYFSETQRNKGNFPGRFSGRQFSNSRSEMNVSTLELGDSALYLCASSVGGDRVNGYTFGSGTRLTVV.

J is TRBJ2-3 and V is TRBV9; TRBD2 aligns across 9 bases. Germline trimming cut 5 bases from V and 1 base from J; bases unmatched to any gene: 2. CDR3 length equals 14 residues. Germline assignment: CDR1 SGDLS and CDR2 YYNGEE. CDR3 amino acids: CASRSSGGTDTQYF. The CDR3 DNA reads as TGTGCCAGCAGGTCTAGCGGGGGCACAGATACGCAGTATTTT.

The V gene is TRBV6-5, the J gene TRBJ1-2, with TRBD1 as a possible D gene (5 bases). V lost 3 bases and J 4 bases, leaving 12 bases between the germline ends. CDR3 length equals 14 residues. Germline V gene sequence: CDR1 MNHEY, CDR2 SVGAGI. The CDR3 bases are TGTGCCAGCAGTTATCGGGGGGGGAGCTATGGCTACACCTTC. Its translation: CASSYRGGSYGYTF.

In its sample, this clone was seen once. The chain is built from TRBV19 and TRBJ1-1, with 9 bases identical to TRBD1. Germline V gives CDR1 LNHDA, CDR2 SQIVND (reference sequence). Unmatched junction bases numbered 7, after V lost 11 bases and J lost 3 bases. CDR3 length: 13 amino acids. The CDR3 here is CAVKQGAHTEAFF. CDR3 DNA: TGTGCCGTTAAACAGGGGGCGCACACTGAAGCTTTCTTT.

J is TRBJ1-5 and V is TRBV6-5; TRBD1 is a possible D gene (6 bases). The CDR3 runs 13 residues. V was cut by 6 bases and J by 4 bases, with 10 bases left in between. Germline V gene sequence: CDR1 MNHEY, CDR2 SVGAGI. The DNA of the CDR3 is TGTGCCAGCAGGAAAACAGGGAATCAGCCCCAGCATTTT. This translates into CASRKTGNQPQHF.

The chain carries TRBV14 and TRBJ1-5, with a weak D call TRBD1 (6 bases). The CDR3 loop spans 13 amino acids. The germline V gene has CDR1 SGHDN and CDR2 FVKESK. Trimming cost V 5 bases and J 5 bases, with 10 bases left between them. The DNA for the CDR3 is TGTGCCAGCAGCAAGGACAGTGATCAGCCCCAGCATTTT. Protein sequence: CASSKDSDQPQHF.

The genes are TRBV2 and TRBJ2-3; tentatively, D is TRBD1 (6 bases). Germline loops: CDR1 SNHLY, CDR2 FYNNEI. The length of the CDR3 is 17 residues. Trimming removed 3 bases from V and 0 bases from J, with 16 bases in between. The CDR3 nucleotides read TGTGCCAGCAGTGATGGGGGCCGGGGCCTTAGCACAGATACGCAGTATTTT. Translating gives CASSDGGRGLSTDTQYF.

Only one count was recorded for this clone. The CDR3 loop reads CASSESSGRLQETQYF. CDR3 in DNA: TGTGCCAGCAGTGAAAGTAGTGGACGACTACAAGAGACCCAGTACTTC. The chain recombines TRBV2 with TRBJ2-5; maybe TRBD2 (5 bases). The germline V gene has CDR1 SNHLY and CDR2 FYNNEI. This CDR3 contains 16 residues. V dropped 2 bases and J dropped 2 bases, with 15 bases sitting between them.

The chain employs TRBV7-6 and TRBJ1-2; D is possibly TRBD1 (6 bases). CDR1 SGHVS and CDR2 FNYEAQ come from the germline V gene. This CDR3 has 17 residues. Trimming pared 4 bases from V and 0 bases from J, leaving 18 bases between. CDR3 bases: TGTGCCAGCAGCTCGGGGGGCGGCCTAAGTTCTAACTATGGCTACACCTTC. Translated, it gives CASSSGGGLSSNYGYTF.

The chain carries TRBV2 and TRBJ2-2; D remains unclear. V gave up 3 bases and J gave up 4 bases, with 15 bases separating them. Germline CDR1 SNHLY, CDR2 FYNNEI. The CDR3 contains 16 residues. CDR3 sequence reads: CASSEAQIGSTGELFF. In nucleotides, the CDR3 is TGTGCCAGCAGTGAGGCACAGATAGGATCCACCGGGGAGCTGTTTTTT. Looking up the rest from reference TRBV2 and TRBJ2-2 gives the full variable domain: EPEVTQTPSHQVTQMGQEVILRCVPISNHLYFYWYRQILGQKVEFLVSFYNNEISEKSEIFDDQFSVERPDGSNFTLKIRSTKLEDSAMYFCASSEAQIGSTGELFFGEGSRLTVL.

The genes are TRBV6-5 and TRBJ1-1, with 8 bases fitting TRBD1. Germline V gene sequence: CDR1 MNHEY, CDR2 SVGAGI. This CDR3 is 14 amino acids long. With V trimmed by 5 bases and J by 3 bases, 5 bases remained unmatched. As DNA, the CDR3 is TGTGCCAGCAGTACCCGACAGGGGTACACTGAAGCTTTCTTT. Translating it yields CASSTRQGYTEAFF.

The chain has TRBV5-6 and TRBJ2-7; 12 bases line up with TRBD1. Trimming at V came to 4 bases and at J to 4 bases, leaving 6 bases not matched to a gene. This CDR3 is 15 amino acids long. Germline-derived CDR1 and CDR2 are SGHDT and YYEEEE. The CDR3 DNA reads TGTGCCAGCAGCGCTGGGACAGGGGGCGGGTACGAGCAGTACTTC. Translation: CASSAGTGGGYEQYF.

The genes are TRBV5-1 and TRBJ1-5; 7 nucleotides align to TRBD1. Germline V CDR1 and CDR2: SGHRS, YFSETQ. Trimming took 3 bases from V and 4 from J; bases not matched to a gene: 7. CDR3 length equals 15 residues. CDR3 sequence: CASSSTTGRNQPQHF. DNA of the CDR3: TGCGCCAGCAGCTCGACGACAGGGAGGAATCAGCCCCAGCATTTT.

The chain links TRBV13 to TRBJ2-2, with 8 bases aligning to TRBD1. The V segment lost 7 bases and the J segment 2 bases; nucleotides outside the gene matches: 12. Germline V gene sequence: CDR1 PRHDT, CDR2 FYEKMQ (reference sequence). The CDR3 has 17 residues. The CDR3 region is CASTLARDRSNTGELFF. CDR3 nucleotide sequence: TGTGCCAGCACTCTTGCGAGGGACAGGAGTAACACCGGGGAGCTGTTTTTT.

The chain recombines TRBV27 with TRBJ1-5; the D gene is possibly TRBD1 (5 bases). V was shortened by 3 bases and J by 1 base, with 19 bases between the two germline ends. The CDR3 loop spans 18 amino acids. The germline V gene has CDR1 MNHEY and CDR2 SMNVEV (reference sequence). CDR3 region: CASSFRGLQVCSNQPQHF. CDR3 in DNA: TGTGCCAGCAGTTTCCGAGGCCTACAGGTTTGCAGCAATCAGCCCCAGCATTTT.

This chain links TRBV6-5 with TRBJ2-5; 9 bases align to TRBD2. This CDR3 is 15 amino acids long. Trimming cost V 0 bases and J 10 bases; bases outside gene matches: 9. Germline assignment: CDR1 MNHEY and CDR2 SVGAGI. This CDR3 reads CASSYSGLAVGNQYF. In nucleotides, the CDR3 is TGTGCCAGCAGTTACTCGGGACTAGCCGTCGGTAACCAGTACTTC.

This clone was counted a single time. The chain links TRBV28 to TRBJ1-4; the D gene is possibly TRBD1 (5 bases). Trimming left V 4 bases short and J 3 bases short, with 9 bases between. The CDR3 runs 14 residues. Germline V gene data show CDR1 as MDHEN and CDR2 as SYDVKM. CDR3 DNA: TGTGCCAGCAGTTGGCAGGGCGCTAATGAAAAACTGTTTTTT. Translating gives CASSWQGANEKLFF.

This chain uses TRBV7-2 with TRBJ1-3; TRBD1 matches 11 bases. CDR1 is SGHTA, CDR2 FQGNSA, per germline. V trimming: 5 bases; J trimming: 4 bases; junction bases outside the gene matches: 7. The CDR3 is made up of 16 amino acids. CDR3 in amino acids: CASSGGTGGIGNTIYF. The CDR3 DNA is TGTGCCAGCAGCGGGGGGACAGGGGGTATAGGAAACACCATATATTTT.

V usage is TRBV5-4 and J usage is TRBJ1-1; D is unresolved. The V gene's germline CDR1 is SGHNT and CDR2 YYREEE (reference sequence). The V and J ends lost 1 base and 4 bases respectively, with 8 bases between them. This CDR3 comprises 13 residues. This CDR3 is CASSLKGGTEAFF. CDR3 DNA sequence: TGTGCCAGCAGCTTGAAAGGAGGCACTGAAGCTTTCTTT.

This clone occurred once. The chain couples TRBV27 to TRBJ2-2, with D unresolved. From germline, CDR1 is MNHEY and CDR2 SMNVEV (reference sequence). The CDR3 extends over 16 amino acids. Trimming took off 3 bases at V and 6 bases at J, with 17 bases between the two ends. CDR3 in amino acids: CASSFLVGSLAGELFF. The CDR3 bases are TGTGCCAGCAGTTTCCTGGTGGGCTCCCTCGCCGGGGAGCTGTTTTTT.

This chain uses TRBV5-5 with TRBJ1-5; 7 bases fit TRBD1. CDR1 is SGHKS and CDR2 is YYEKEE in the germline V gene (reference sequence). V trimming: 4 bases; J trimming: 5 bases; junction bases outside the gene matches: 9. The CDR3 runs to 15 residues. As DNA, the CDR3 is TGTGCCAGCAGCCCACAGGGGCGGGTGGATCAGCCCCAGCATTTT. Its protein product is CASSPQGRVDQPQHF.